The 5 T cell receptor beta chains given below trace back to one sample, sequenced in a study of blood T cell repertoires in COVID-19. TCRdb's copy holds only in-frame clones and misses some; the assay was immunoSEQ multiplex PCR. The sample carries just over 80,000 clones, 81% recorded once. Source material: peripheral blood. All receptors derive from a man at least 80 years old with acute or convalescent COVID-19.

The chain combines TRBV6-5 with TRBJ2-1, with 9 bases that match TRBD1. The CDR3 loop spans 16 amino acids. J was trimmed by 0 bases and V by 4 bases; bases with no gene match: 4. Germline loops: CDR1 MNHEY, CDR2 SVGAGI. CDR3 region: CASSSSTGGSYNEQFF. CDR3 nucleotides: TGTGCCAGCAGTTCCTCGACAGGGGGCTCCTACAATGAGCAGTTCTTC.

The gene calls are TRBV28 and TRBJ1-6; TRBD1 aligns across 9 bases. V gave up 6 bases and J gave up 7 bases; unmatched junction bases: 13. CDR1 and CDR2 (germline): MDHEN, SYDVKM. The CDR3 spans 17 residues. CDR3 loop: CASSSFWGQGGNSPLHF. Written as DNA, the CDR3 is TGTGCCAGCAGCTCTTTTTGGGGACAGGGAGGAAATTCACCCCTCCACTTT.

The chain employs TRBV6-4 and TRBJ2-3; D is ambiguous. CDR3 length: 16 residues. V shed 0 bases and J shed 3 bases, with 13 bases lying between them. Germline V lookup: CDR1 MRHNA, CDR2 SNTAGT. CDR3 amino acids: CASSDSNTGFTDTQYF. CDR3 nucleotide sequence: TGTGCCAGCAGTGACTCGAATACGGGTTTTACAGATACGCAGTATTTT.

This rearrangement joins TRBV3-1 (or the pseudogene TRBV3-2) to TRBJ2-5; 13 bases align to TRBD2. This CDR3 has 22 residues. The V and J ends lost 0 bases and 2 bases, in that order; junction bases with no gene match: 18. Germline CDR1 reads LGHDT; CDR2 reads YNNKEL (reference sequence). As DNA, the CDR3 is TGTGCCAGCAGCCAAGAAACTTGGGTACCGGGACTAGCGGGAAGTCAGCAAGAGACCCAGTACTTC. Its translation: CASSQETWVPGLAGSQQETQYF.

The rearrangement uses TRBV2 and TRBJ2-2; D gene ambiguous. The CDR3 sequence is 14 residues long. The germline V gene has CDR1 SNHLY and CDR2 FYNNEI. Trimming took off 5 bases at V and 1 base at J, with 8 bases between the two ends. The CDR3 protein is CASSFGENTGELFF. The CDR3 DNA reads TGTGCCAGCAGTTTTGGAGAGAACACCGGGGAGCTGTTTTTT. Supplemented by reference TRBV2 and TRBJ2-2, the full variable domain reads EPEVTQTPSHQVTQMGQEVILRCVPISNHLYFYWYRQILGQKVEFLVSFYNNEISEKSEIFDDQFSVERPDGSNFTLKIRSTKLEDSAMYFCASSFGENTGELFFGEGSRLTVL.